The present entry profiles one T cell receptor beta chain with its context. The data were taken from a study of shared T cell receptors in the human thymus. Only in-frame clones appear in the TCRdb table, and some are missing; sequencing was by immunoSEQ multiplex PCR. The sample holds 700,000 or so clones; around 85% are singletons and the top ten take under 0.012%. The CDR3 is made up of 13 amino acids. Trimming cost V 5 bases and J 10 bases, with 15 bases left between them. The germline V gene has CDR1 SEHNR and CDR2 FQNEAQ (reference sequence). These data also formed part of another study, on human thymus T cells. As reported in that work: Corrective surgery for congenital heart defects was being performed on the healthy Finnish infants who were the donors. Corrective cardiac operations yielded the resected thymus tissue. Apparent skewing of V and J gene usage characterized both thymic and blood repertoires. A high degree of thymic repertoire overlap among unrelated individuals was reported in related research.

Input material: thymocytes. V and J are TRBV7-9 and TRBJ2-1, with a tentative D call TRBD2 (8 bases). The sequence came from a girl under three years old with a congenital heart defect. The CDR3 region has the DNA TGTGCCAGCAGCCTGGCGGGGGGACAGGAGCAGTTCTTC. Protein sequence: CASSLAGGQEQFF.